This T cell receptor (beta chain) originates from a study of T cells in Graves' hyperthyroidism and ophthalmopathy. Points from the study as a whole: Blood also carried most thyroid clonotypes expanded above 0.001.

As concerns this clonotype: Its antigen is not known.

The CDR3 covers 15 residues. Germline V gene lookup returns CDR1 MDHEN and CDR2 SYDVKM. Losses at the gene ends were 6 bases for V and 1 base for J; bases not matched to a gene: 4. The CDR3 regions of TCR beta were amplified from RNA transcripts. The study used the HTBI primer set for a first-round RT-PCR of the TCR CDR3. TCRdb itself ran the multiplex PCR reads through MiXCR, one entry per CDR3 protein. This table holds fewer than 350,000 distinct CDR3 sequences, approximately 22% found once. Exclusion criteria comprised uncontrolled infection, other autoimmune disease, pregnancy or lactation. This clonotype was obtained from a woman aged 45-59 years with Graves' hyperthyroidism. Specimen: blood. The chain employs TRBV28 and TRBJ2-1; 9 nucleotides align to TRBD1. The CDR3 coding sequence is TGTGCCAGCAGATCCGGGACAGGGTCCTACAATGAGCAGTTCTTC. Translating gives CASRSGTGSYNEQFF.